One and the same sample provided the 17 T cell receptor beta chains below, sequenced in a study of CD8 T cells in ankylosing spondylitis. TCRdb ran MiXCR on the 5' RACE reads and lists one entry per CDR3 protein. The top ten clones hold about 1% of a sample with fewer than 400,000 distinct CDR3 sequences, roughly 15% of them seen once. The sample taken for sequencing was blood, either unsorted or a sorted T cell fraction (not recorded which). The receptors were sampled from a male donor with ankylosing spondylitis or in good health (not recorded which).

This clonotype showed up many times. V and J are TRBV7-2 and TRBJ2-2; D unresolved. The V gene lost 0 bases and the J gene lost 2 bases, with 13 bases spanning the gap. This CDR3 is 17 amino acids long. Germline CDR1 SGHTA, CDR2 FQGNSA. The CDR3 bases are TGTGCCAGCAGCTTAGCGTGGAGTTCCTTAAACACCGGGGAGCTGTTTTTT. This sequence encodes CASSLAWSSLNTGELFF.

J is TRBJ1-5 and V is TRBV12-3 or TRBV12-4; TRBD1 is a possible D gene (5 bases). This CDR3 comprises 15 residues. V dropped 3 bases and J dropped 1 base, with 10 bases sitting between them. The CDR3 sequence: CASSFGAGSNQPQHF. Here the CDR3 DNA reads TGTGCCAGCAGTTTCGGGGCGGGGAGCAATCAGCCCCAGCATTTT.

This clonotype was detected only a few times. This chain uses TRBV6-1 with TRBJ2-3; D is ambiguous. The CDR3 runs to 15 residues. Germline CDR1 reads MNHNS; CDR2 reads SASEGT. V shed 0 bases and J shed 6 bases, with 13 bases lying between them. CDR3 in amino acids: CASSEALRARDTQYF. As DNA, the CDR3 is TGTGCCAGCAGTGAAGCCTTAAGAGCGAGGGATACGCAGTATTTT.

As to this clonotype: Compared with germline, one end of the junction differs, possibly owing to a read error. The chain has TRBV5-6 and TRBJ2-2, with D perhaps TRBD1 (6 bases). Per the germline V gene, CDR1 is SGHDT and CDR2 is YYEEEE. This CDR3 contains 14 residues. This CDR3 is CAISPGQGMGELFF. As DNA, the CDR3 is TGTGCCATCAGCCCGGGGCAGGGGATGGGGGAGCTGTTTTTT.

V usage is TRBV7-8 and J usage is TRBJ2-1; 11 bases map to TRBD2. This CDR3 region has 16 residues. Germline loops: CDR1 SGHVS, CDR2 FQNEAQ. The trim removed 5 bases at V and 3 bases at J, leaving 6 bases unmatched. The CDR3 sequence: CASSDSGRAVYNEQFF. The CDR3 DNA reads TGTGCCAGCAGCGATAGCGGGAGGGCCGTCTACAATGAGCAGTTCTTC. Supplemented by reference TRBV7-8 and TRBJ2-1, the full variable domain reads GAGVSQSPRYKVAKRGQDVALRCDPISGHVSLFWYQQALGQGPEFLTYFQNEAQLDKSGLPSDRFFAERPEGSVSTLKIQRTQQEDSAVYLCASSDSGRAVYNEQFFGPGTRLTVL.

This clonotype turned up a few times. The CDR3 loop reads CATSGQGNSYEQYF. The CDR3 DNA reads as TGTGCCACCAGTGGTCAGGGGAACTCCTACGAGCAGTACTTC. This chain links TRBV24-1 with TRBJ2-7, with D possibly TRBD1 on 6 matching bases. V was clipped by 5 bases and J by 0 bases, with 10 bases between them. CDR1 is KGHDR, CDR2 SFDVKD, per germline. CDR3 length: 14 residues.

This clonotype has more than one count but fewer than ten. The rearrangement links TRBV5-1 to TRBJ1-3; no firm D call. From germline, CDR1 is SGHRS and CDR2 YFSETQ. V was shortened by 2 bases and J by 1 base, with 7 bases between the two germline ends. The CDR3 loop spans 14 amino acids. Here the CDR3 DNA reads TGCGCCAGCAGCTTCGGGCAATCTGGAAACACCATATATTTT. Its protein product is CASSFGQSGNTIYF.

This clonotype was detected a few times. The chain joins TRBV5-1 to TRBJ2-3; D is perhaps TRBD1 (6 bases). Trimming removed 1 base at V and 3 bases at J, with 12 bases between. Germline V gene sequence: CDR1 SGHRS, CDR2 YFSETQ. The CDR3 runs to 15 residues. CDR3 protein: CASSLTGWGTDTQYF. The CDR3 nucleotides are TGCGCCAGCAGCTTGACAGGGTGGGGTACAGATACGCAGTATTTT.

This clonotype was seen only a few times. This sequence joins TRBV14 and TRBJ2-7; TRBD1 is a possible D gene (6 bases). Germline assignment: CDR1 SGHDN and CDR2 FVKESK. Trimming pared 4 bases from V and 4 bases from J, leaving 23 bases between. CDR3 length: 17 amino acids. The chain's CDR3 is CASSPDPWTASIYEQYF. CDR3 DNA sequence: TGTGCCAGCAGCCCAGACCCGTGGACAGCCTCTATTTACGAGCAGTACTTC.

In this sample, this clonotype turned up a few times. This chain links TRBV3-1 with TRBJ2-7; D is possibly TRBD1 (5 bases). Trimming cost V 0 bases and J 0 bases, with 9 bases left between them. CDR1 and CDR2 from the germline V gene are LGHDT and YNNKEL (reference sequence). This CDR3 spans 15 amino acids. The CDR3 DNA sequence: TGTGCCAGCAGCCAAGAAGGCAGGGTCTCCTACGAGCAGTACTTC. Amino acids: CASSQEGRVSYEQYF.

This chain links TRBV4-1 with TRBJ2-5; no firm D call. This CDR3 has 14 amino acids. Germline loops: CDR1 MGHRA, CDR2 YSYEKL. V was trimmed by 6 bases and J by 2 bases, leaving 13 bases between them. The CDR3 is CASSLADAQETQYF. CDR3 DNA: TGCGCCAGCAGTCTCGCGGACGCACAAGAGACCCAGTACTTC.

J is TRBJ2-3 and V is TRBV4-2; no reliable D call. The V end was cut by 3 bases, the J end by 6 bases, with 22 bases between. Germline V CDR1 and CDR2: LGHNA, YNFKEQ. The CDR3 sequence is 17 residues long. CDR3 amino acids: CASSQAEIASRSDTQYF. CDR3 bases: TGTGCCAGCAGCCAGGCGGAAATTGCCTCCAGGTCGGATACGCAGTATTTT.

This clonotype was seen at least ten times. The chain couples TRBV29-1 to TRBJ1-1; 8 bases agree with TRBD1. The germline gives CDR1 SQVTM, CDR2 ANQGSEA. The CDR3 consists of 11 residues. V lost 6 bases and J lost 6; bases outside the gene matches: 3. CDR3 coding DNA: TGCAGCGTAGGACAGGGATCTGAAGCTTTCTTT. This codes for CSVGQGSEAFF. Using reference TRBV29-1 and TRBJ1-1 for the parts outside the CDR3, the full variable domain is SAVISQKPSRDICQRGTSLTIQCQVDSQVTMMFWYRQQPGQSLTLIATANQGSEATYESGFVIDKFPISRPNLTFSTLTVSNMSPEDSSIYLCSVGQGSEAFFGQGTRLTVV.

In this sample, this clonotype turned up once. The chain couples TRBV27 to TRBJ1-2; D is uncertain. The CDR3 is 17 residues long. Trimming cost V 2 bases and J 9 bases, with 25 bases left between them. CDR1 is MNHEY, CDR2 SMNVEV, per germline (reference sequence). CDR3 sequence reads: CASSLSRHGPKGGSYTF. In DNA form, the CDR3 reads TGTGCCAGCAGTTTAAGCCGCCATGGTCCGAAAGGAGGGAGCTACACCTTC.

The chain carries TRBV6-2 or TRBV6-3 and TRBJ1-5, with D perhaps matching TRBD1 (6 bases). The CDR3 has 15 residues. Between the trimmed V and J ends, which lost 7 bases and 6 bases, there was a span of 19 bases. CDR1 is MNHEY, CDR2 SVGEGT, per germline. CDR3 residues: CASNPVGASVQPQHF. The CDR3 bases are TGTGCCAGCAATCCCGTGGGGGCGTCGGTTCAGCCCCAGCATTTT.

This chain joins TRBV6-1 and TRBJ1-1, with D uncertain. The V end lost 5 bases, the J end lost 4 bases, and 17 bases lay between the germline ends. Germline CDR1 MNHNS, CDR2 SASEGT. CDR3 length: 15 residues. CDR3 amino acids: CASSPPAVSGTEAFF. The CDR3 DNA reads as TGTGCCAGCAGTCCACCCGCGGTATCGGGCACTGAAGCTTTCTTT.

Turning to this clonotype: The junction departs from germline at one end; a sequencing error may be responsible. The chain links TRBV12-3 or TRBV12-4 to TRBJ2-1; 7 nucleotides line up with TRBD2. The CDR3 runs to 11 residues. The DNA for the CDR3 is TGTGCCAGCAGCTGGGGGGGGAAAGGGATCTTC. Its protein is CASSWGGKGIF.